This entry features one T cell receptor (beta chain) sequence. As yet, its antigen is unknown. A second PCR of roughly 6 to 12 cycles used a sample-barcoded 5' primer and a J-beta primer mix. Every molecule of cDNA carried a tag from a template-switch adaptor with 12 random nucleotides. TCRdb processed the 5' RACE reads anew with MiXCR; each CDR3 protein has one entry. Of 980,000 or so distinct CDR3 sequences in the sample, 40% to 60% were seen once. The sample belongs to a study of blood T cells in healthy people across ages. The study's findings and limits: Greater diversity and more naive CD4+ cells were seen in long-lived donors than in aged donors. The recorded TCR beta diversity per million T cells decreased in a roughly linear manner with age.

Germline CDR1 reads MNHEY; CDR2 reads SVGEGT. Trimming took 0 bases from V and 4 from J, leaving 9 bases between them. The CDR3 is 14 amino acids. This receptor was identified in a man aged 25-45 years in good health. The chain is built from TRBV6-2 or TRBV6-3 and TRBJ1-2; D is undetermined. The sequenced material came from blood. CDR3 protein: CASSYSIASYGYTF. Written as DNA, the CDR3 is TGTGCCAGCAGTTACTCGATCGCTTCCTATGGCTACACCTTC.